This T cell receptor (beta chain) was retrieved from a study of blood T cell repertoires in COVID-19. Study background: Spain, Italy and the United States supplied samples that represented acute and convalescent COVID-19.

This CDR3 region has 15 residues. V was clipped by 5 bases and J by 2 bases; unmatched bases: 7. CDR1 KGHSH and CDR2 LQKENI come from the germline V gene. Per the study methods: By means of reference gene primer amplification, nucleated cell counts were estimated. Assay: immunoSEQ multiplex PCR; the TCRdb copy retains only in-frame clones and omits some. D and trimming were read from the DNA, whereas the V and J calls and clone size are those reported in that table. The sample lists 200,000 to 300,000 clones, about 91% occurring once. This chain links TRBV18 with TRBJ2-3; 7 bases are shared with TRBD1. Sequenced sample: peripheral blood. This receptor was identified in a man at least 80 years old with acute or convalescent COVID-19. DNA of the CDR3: TGTGCCAGCTCAACGGGACAGCCATCCACAGATACGCAGTATTTT. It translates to CASSTGQPSTDTQYF.